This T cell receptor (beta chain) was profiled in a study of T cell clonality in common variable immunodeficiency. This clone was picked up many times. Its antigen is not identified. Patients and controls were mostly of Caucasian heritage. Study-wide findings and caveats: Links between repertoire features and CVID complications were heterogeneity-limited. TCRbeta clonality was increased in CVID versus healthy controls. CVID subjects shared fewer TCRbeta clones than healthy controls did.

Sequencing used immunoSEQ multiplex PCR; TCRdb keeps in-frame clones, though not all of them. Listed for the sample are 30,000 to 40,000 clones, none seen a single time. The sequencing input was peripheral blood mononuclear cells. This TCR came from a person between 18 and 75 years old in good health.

CDR3 sequence reads: CASSSAGGTYEQYF. The covered CDR3 bases are TGCGCCAGCAGCTCAGCAGGGGGGACTTACGAG. The V gene is TRBV4-1, the J gene TRBJ2-7, with D perhaps TRBD1 (7 bases). The read is 3 residues too short to cover the CDR3 end, so that end is filled in from the germline J gene. There are 14 residues in the CDR3. V dropped 5 bases and J dropped 4 bases, with 15 bases sitting between them. Germline V CDR1 and CDR2: MGHRA, YSYEKL.